Listed below are T cell receptor beta chains from one sample, sequenced in a study of sequential checkpoint blockade in melanoma. Using immunoSEQ multiplex PCR, the repertoire was profiled, and TCRdb retains in-frame clones only, with some absent. The top ten clones hold around 9.8% of a sample with thousands of clones, around 20% of them seen once. The sequenced sample was tumor tissue (inferred from file names), obtained from a patient given nivolumab and ipilimumab in sequence. The receptors were sampled from a human donor with melanoma. Both conserved end residues are part of each CDR3. A D gene is named only where the DNA matches it firmly. Clone sizes are given selectively: once, few, many, or a class where the clone is expanded.

abundance	d_gene	v_gene	j_gene	CDR3nt	CDR3aa
medium-sized	NA	TRBV19	TRBJ2-2	TGTGCCAGTAGTAAATTACAGGGGAACACCGGGGAGCTGTTTTTT	CASSKLQGNTGELFF
NA	TRBD2	TRBV14	TRBJ2-1	TGTGCCAGCAGCCAAGGCGGGAGGATGTTAGGTGAGCAGTTCTTC	CASSQGGRMLGEQFF
many	NA	TRBV11-3	TRBJ1-1	TGTGCCAGCAGCGCCGTTTGGGAGAACACTGAAGCTTTCTTT	CASSAVWENTEAFF
few	TRBD1	TRBV6-8	TRBJ1-4	TGTGCCAGCAGTCCAAACAGGGGTCGGGAAAAACTGTTTTTT	CASSPNRGREKLFF
many	NA	TRBV6-8	TRBJ1-5	TGTGCCAGCATGGATCAGCCACGGGGGGCTGTACTTAGCAATCAGCCCCAGCATTTT	CASMDQPRGAVLSNQPQHF
NA	NA	TRBV19	TRBJ2-4	TGTGCCAGTAGTACGTACGACCCAGCTAGCATTCAGTACTTC	CASSTYDPASIQYF
few	TRBD2	TRBV29-1	TRBJ2-1	TGCAGCGTTCAGCTGTTATCTAGCGGCCTCAGGGATGAGCAGTTCTTC	CSVQLLSSGLRDEQFF
few	TRBD1	TRBV28	TRBJ1-2	TGTGCCAGCAGTTTGGCCTCGGGACAGGCCCGAGGCTACACCTTC	CASSLASGQARGYTF
NA	NA	TRBV30	TRBJ1-2	TGTGCCTGGAGTGGAACAGGGAACTATGGCTACACCTTC	CAWSGTGNYGYTF
few	TRBD2	TRBV6-8	TRBJ2-1	TGTGCCAGCAGTTTCGGACTAGCGGGGGGCTATGAGCAGTTCTTC	CASSFGLAGGYEQFF
many	NA	TRBV11-3	TRBJ1-1	TGTGCCAGCAGCTTAATCCTTCAGGGCACTGAAGCTTTCTTT	CASSLILQGTEAFF
NA	NA	TRBV6-8	TRBJ1-2	TGTGCCAGCAGGGGGGGCCGTCTTGGCTACACCTTC	CASRGGRLGYTF
NA	TRBD1	TRBV18	TRBJ1-5	TGTGCCAGCTCACCTCCAGGGGGCGAGGGTCAGCCCCAGCATTTT	CASSPPGGEGQPQHF
once	NA	TRBV15	TRBJ2-5	TGTGCCACCAGCCCGGGGGACAGTCAAGAGACCCAGTACTTC	CATSPGDSQETQYF
large	NA	TRBV6-8	TRBJ2-1	TGTGCCAGCAGTACTAGGGTAACCTACAATGAGCAGTTCTTC	CASSTRVTYNEQFF
few	NA	TRBV4-1	TRBJ1-1	TGCGCCAGCAGCCAAGAGGTTTCTGTTAGCACTGAAGCTTTCTTT	CASSQEVSVSTEAFF
NA	NA	TRBV6-8	TRBJ2-6	TGTGCCAGCACCCCGGTGTACTCTGGGGCCAACGTCCTGACTTTC	CASTPVYSGANVLTF
few	NA	TRBV4-1	TRBJ1-3	TGCGCCAGCAGCCAAGAAATCGCCCAACTAAGGGGTTTGGGGTACACCATATATTTT	CASSQEIAQLRGLGYTIYF
medium-sized	NA	TRBV15	TRBJ1-3	TGTGCCACCAGCCACGGGGGAGCATCGGGAAACACCATATATTTT	CATSHGGASGNTIYF
NA	NA	TRBV9	TRBJ2-3	TGTGCCAGCAGCTCGGGGCTTATAGACACAGATACGCAGTATTTT	CASSSGLIDTDTQYF
few	NA	TRBV29-1	TRBJ1-4	TGCAGCGTATCCAGGGGTGGAGAAAAACTGTTTTTT	CSVSRGGEKLFF
few	TRBD1	TRBV6-8	TRBJ2-1	TGTGCCAGCAGGCCGACAGGGTCGAGAAGTGAGCAGTTCTTC	CASRPTGSRSEQFF
NA	TRBD1	TRBV4-1	TRBJ1-5	TGCGCCAGCAGCCGCACAGGGGGTCAGCCCCAGCATTTT	CASSRTGGQPQHF
few	NA	TRBV19	TRBJ1-4	TGTGCCAGTATCTCACGGACGGCCGAAAAACTGTTTTTT	CASISRTAEKLFF
NA	NA	TRBV6-8	TRBJ1-2	TGTGCCAGCAGTCCCCGGGATACCGGTTTCTATGGCTACACCTTC	CASSPRDTGFYGYTF
few	TRBD1	TRBV19	TRBJ1-5	TGTGCCAGTAGTATACAGGGACAGAATCAGCCCCAGCATTTT	CASSIQGQNQPQHF
NA	NA	TRBV18	TRBJ2-5	TGTGCCAGCTCACCAGAGGGCCAAGAGACCCAGTACTTC	CASSPEGQETQYF
NA	TRBD2	TRBV14	TRBJ2-1	TGTGCCAGCAGCACGACTAGCGGGAGTCTCTACAATGAGCAGTTCTTC	CASSTTSGSLYNEQFF
NA	NA	TRBV19	TRBJ2-1	TGTGCCAGTAGTACCCGGGGGTCCTACAATGAGCAGTTCTTC	CASSTRGSYNEQFF
many	NA	TRBV10-3	TRBJ1-3	TGTGCCATCAGTGAGTCGGTATCAGGGGCTGGAAACACCATATATTTT	CAISESVSGAGNTIYF
NA	TRBD1	TRBV19	TRBJ1-5	TGTGCCAGTAGTATAGATCTCGGACAGGCCCTTTGGACCCAGCATTTT	CASSIDLGQALWTQHF
medium-sized	NA	TRBV25-1	TRBJ1-2	TGTGCCAGCAGAGCAAAATGGCGGGGATCGGGCGGCTACACCTTC	CASRAKWRGSGGYTF
NA	TRBD2	TRBV9	TRBJ2-1	TGTGCCAGCAGCCTAAGACTAGCGGGGTCTTACAATGAGCAGTTCTTC	CASSLRLAGSYNEQFF
NA	NA	TRBV30	TRBJ2-3	TGTGCCTGGAGCACGCTTTTCTGGAGGCTCACAGATACGCAGTATTTT	CAWSTLFWRLTDTQYF
NA	NA	TRBV10-2	TRBJ1-2	TGCGCCAGCAGTGAGACCGACAGGAGGGGCTATGGCTACACCTTC	CASSETDRRGYGYTF
NA	NA	TRBV6-8	TRBJ1-2	TGTGCCAGCACCCCGTGGGTTTATGGCTACACCTTC	CASTPWVYGYTF
many	NA	TRBV7-6	TRBJ1-1	TGTGCCAGCAGCCACTCGGGACACCGGACTGAAGCTTTCTTT	CASSHSGHRTEAFF
many	TRBD2	TRBV11-3	TRBJ2-4	TGTGCCAGCAGCCATACTAGCGGCTTTAACATTCAGTACTTC	CASSHTSGFNIQYF
few	NA	TRBV19	TRBJ2-5	TGTGCCAGTAGTGTACAGGGAGGTCAAGAGACCCAGTACTTC	CASSVQGGQETQYF
few	NA	TRBV19	TRBJ1-4	TGTGCCAGTAGTATAGGGGGGTACCGGGAGGAAAAACTGTTTTTT	CASSIGGYREEKLFF
NA	NA	TRBV6-8	TRBJ1-1	TGTGCCAGCAGTCGGAATCAGGGTAGGGCAGCTTTCTTT	CASSRNQGRAAFF
NA	NA	TRBV7-5	TRBJ2-1	TGTGCCAGCAGCTTAAGGTCGGGACAGGGCTACAATGAGCAGTTCTTC	CASSLRSGQGYNEQFF
many	NA	TRBV11-3	TRBJ2-2	TGTGCCAGCAGCCACTCTCGACAGGAGAATTCGAACACCGGGGAGCTGTTTTTT	CASSHSRQENSNTGELFF
few	NA	TRBV6-8	TRBJ1-2	TGTGCCAGCAGTTACTCGGCCAGGTACTATGGCTACACCTTC	CASSYSARYYGYTF
medium-sized	NA	TRBV11-3	TRBJ1-1	TGTGCCAGCAGCGAGACGGGGGCAATGAACACTGAAGCTTTCTTT	CASSETGAMNTEAFF
many	TRBD2	TRBV11-3	TRBJ2-5	TGTGCCAGCAGCCAGGGACTAGCGGAAGAGACCCAGTACTTC	CASSQGLAEETQYF
few	TRBD2	TRBV11-3	TRBJ2-2	TGTGCCAGCAGCTTAGGACTAGCGGGAGGGCCAAACACCGGGGAGCTGTTTTTT	CASSLGLAGGPNTGELFF
NA	TRBD2	TRBV15	TRBJ2-1	TGTGCCACCAGCAGAAAACTCGGGGGGAGCTCCTACAATGAGCAGTTCTTC	CATSRKLGGSSYNEQFF
NA	NA	TRBV6-8	TRBJ2-1	TGTGCCAGCAGTTACTCGAAGGTGAATGAGCAGTTCTTC	CASSYSKVNEQFF
NA	TRBD2	TRBV14	TRBJ2-5	TGTGCCAGCAGCCAAGATCGGACTAGCGGAACCCTTTCGGAGACCCAGTACTTC	CASSQDRTSGTLSETQYF
medium-sized	NA	TRBV11-3	TRBJ1-2	TGTGCCAGCAGCTTCTGGGGGACTGACTATGGCTACACCTTC	CASSFWGTDYGYTF
few	NA	TRBV9	TRBJ2-2	TGTGCCAGCAGCGTATTAACTTGGTCGAACACCGGGGAGCTGTTTTTT	CASSVLTWSNTGELFF